The 17 T cell receptor beta chains presented below share a single source sample, sequenced in a study of blood T cell repertoires in COVID-19. Method: immunoSEQ multiplex PCR; TCRdb's copy keeps in-frame clones and lacks some. This sample has over 200,000 clones, with around four fifths found just once. The sample taken for sequencing was peripheral blood. These receptors came from an older man with acute or convalescent COVID-19.

This clone has only one observation. The V and J genes are TRBV5-4 and TRBJ1-1; 9 nucleotides align to TRBD1. Germline CDR1 is SGHNT and CDR2 is YYREEE (reference sequence). This CDR3 is 15 amino acids long. The J segment lost 2 bases and the V segment lost 4 bases, leaving 6 bases of the junction unmatched. CDR3 nucleotide sequence: TGTGCCAGCAGCGGAGGGACAGGGTTAAACACTGAAGCTTTCTTT. It translates to CASSGGTGLNTEAFF.

CDR3 region: CASSQMSRDRAYEQYF. The CDR3 nucleotides are TGCGCCAGCAGTCAGATGAGCCGGGACAGGGCGTACGAGCAGTACTTC. V and J are TRBV23-1 and TRBJ2-7, with 9 bases fitting TRBD1. TRBV23-1 is labeled an ORF, and its function is uncertain. The CDR3 is 16 residues long. The V segment lost 3 bases and the J segment 4 bases; nucleotides outside the gene matches: 10.

This sequence joins TRBV7-8 and TRBJ2-3; no reliable D call. V gave up 1 base and J gave up 2 bases, with 10 bases separating them. Germline values: CDR1 SGHVS, CDR2 FQNEAQ. The CDR3 length is 15 residues. The CDR3 loop is CASSLVEIPTDTQYF. The CDR3, as DNA: TGTGCCAGCAGCTTAGTAGAGATCCCCACAGATACGCAGTATTTT.

The rearrangement links TRBV5-1 to TRBJ2-5; 7 positions agree with TRBD1. The junction had 7 bases not matched to a gene; V was cut back by 6 bases and J by 5 bases. The CDR3 covers 13 residues. Germline V gene data show CDR1 as SGHRS and CDR2 as YFSETQ. The CDR3 sequence is CASKGTDEETQYF. The CDR3 bases are TGCGCCAGCAAGGGGACAGACGAGGAGACCCAGTACTTC.

This sequence joins TRBV30 and TRBJ2-5, with D tentatively TRBD2 (6 bases). There are 12 residues in the CDR3. Trimming left V 6 bases short and J 0 bases short, with 8 bases between. The V gene's germline CDR1 is GTSNPN and CDR2 SVGIG (reference sequence). The CDR3 nucleotides read TGTGCCTGCCGGGGGAACCAAGAGACCCAGTACTTC. Protein sequence: CACRGNQETQYF. Filled out from reference TRBV30 and TRBJ2-5, the complete variable domain reads SQTIHQWPATLVQPVGSPLSLECTVEGTSNPNLYWYRQAAGRGLQLLFYSVGIGQISSEVPQNLSASRPQDRQFILSSKKLLLSDSGFYLCACRGNQETQYFGPGTRLLVL.

CDR3 sequence: CASSPLRSSGRDAEQFF. The DNA for the CDR3 is TGCGCCAGCAGCCCTCTCCGGTCTAGCGGGAGGGATGCTGAGCAGTTCTTC. The chain joins TRBV4-1 to TRBJ2-1; 12 nucleotides match TRBD2. The length of the CDR3 is 17 residues. Trimming at V came to 4 bases and at J to 9 bases, leaving 13 bases not matched to a gene. The germline CDR1 and CDR2 sequences are MGHRA and YSYEKL.

The chain couples TRBV15 to TRBJ1-5; D call uncertain. CDR1 is LNHNV and CDR2 is YYDKDF in the germline V gene (reference sequence). CDR3 length: 17 residues. V was cut by 0 bases and J by 0 bases, with 12 bases left in between. The CDR3 nucleotides read TGTGCCACCAGCAGAGATAATGAACAGTATAGCAATCAGCCCCAGCATTTT. Translating gives CATSRDNEQYSNQPQHF.

This clone showed up just once. The chain links TRBV5-1 to TRBJ2-1, with 8 bases matching TRBD1. The trim removed 0 bases at V and 5 bases at J, leaving 1 base unmatched. Germline assignment: CDR1 SGHRS and CDR2 YFSETQ. This CDR3 region has 14 residues. The CDR3, as DNA: TGCGCCAGCAGCTTGGGACAGGGGCACAATGAGCAGTTCTTC. Translated: CASSLGQGHNEQFF.

The chain employs TRBV5-1 and TRBJ1-4, with 8 nucleotides matching TRBD1. The CDR3 extends over 15 amino acids. Germline V gene sequence: CDR1 SGHRS, CDR2 YFSETQ. The junction had 4 bases not matched to a gene; V was cut back by 1 base and J by 5 bases. Here the CDR3 reads CASSLWTGQNEKLFF. In nucleotides, the CDR3 is TGCGCCAGCAGCTTGTGGACAGGGCAGAATGAAAAACTGTTTTTT.

This chain connects TRBV5-1 to TRBJ2-1; TRBD2 matches 7 bases. The V gene's germline CDR1 is SGHRS and CDR2 YFSETQ. The CDR3 has 16 residues. Unmatched junction bases numbered 7, after V lost 0 bases and J lost 4 bases. The CDR3 loop reads CASSLDTGGGYNEQFF. For the CDR3, the DNA is TGCGCCAGCAGCTTGGATACGGGAGGCGGATACAATGAGCAGTTCTTC.

The chain combines TRBV6-2 or TRBV6-3 with TRBJ2-7; 16 positions match TRBD2. Germline V gene data show CDR1 as MNHEY and CDR2 as SVGEGT. The CDR3 length is 21 residues. Trimming took 2 bases from V and 9 from J; bases not matched to a gene: 22. This CDR3 is CASSYPSTGTSGRASPRGQYF. CDR3 bases: TGTGCCAGCAGTTACCCTTCCACCGGGACTAGCGGGAGGGCCTCCCCTCGGGGGCAGTACTTC.

This clone was detected ten times or more. The V call is TRBV30, the J call TRBJ1-2; D is perhaps TRBD1 (5 bases). The V gene's germline CDR1 is GTSNPN and CDR2 SVGIG (reference sequence). The length of the CDR3 is 15 residues. V dropped 7 bases and J dropped 7 bases, with 25 bases sitting between them. CDR3 region: CAYWTRPFPGGGYTF. DNA of the CDR3: TGTGCCTATTGGACCCGACCGTTCCCGGGGGGTGGCTACACCTTC.

The rearrangement joins TRBV10-2 to TRBJ1-4, with D tentatively TRBD1 (6 bases). V was cut by 6 bases and J by 7 bases, with 15 bases left in between. The CDR3 has 14 residues. Germline lookup yields CDR1 WSHSY and CDR2 SAAADI. CDR3 coding DNA: TGCGCCAGCAGCCCGGGACATCGGGGTGAAAAACTGTTTTTT. Translated, it gives CASSPGHRGEKLFF.

Points on this clone: Other DNA sequences in the sample encode the same CDR3. This chain connects TRBV11-2 to TRBJ1-1; no clear D gene. The germline CDR1 and CDR2 sequences are SGHAT and FQNNGV. V lost 2 bases and J lost 1, with 5 bases in between. The CDR3 has 13 residues. The DNA of the CDR3 is TGTGCCAGCAGCTTACGGGAGAACACTGAAGCTTTCTTT. Translation gives CASSLRENTEAFF.

The rearrangement joins TRBV28 to TRBJ2-2; TRBD1 matches 9 bases. The germline CDR1 and CDR2 sequences are MDHEN and SYDVKM. The CDR3 is made up of 15 amino acids. The J segment lost 2 bases and the V segment lost 8 bases, leaving 6 bases of the junction unmatched. This CDR3 reads CASDGGQGNTGELFF. The CDR3 DNA reads as TGTGCCAGCGACGGGGGACAGGGAAACACCGGGGAGCTGTTTTTT.

The gene calls are TRBV4-1 and TRBJ2-1, with D perhaps matching TRBD1 (5 bases). In germline, CDR1 is MGHRA, CDR2 YSYEKL. The CDR3 contains 17 residues. V was shortened by 0 bases and J by 10 bases, with 22 bases between the two germline ends. This CDR3 reads CASSQEGLGQDIGEQFF. The CDR3 DNA reads as TGCGCCAGCAGCCAAGAAGGGCTAGGGCAGGACATTGGCGAGCAGTTCTTC.

The rearrangement links TRBV11-2 to TRBJ2-1, with a tentative D call TRBD1 (5 bases). The CDR3 loop spans 17 amino acids. Germline lookup yields CDR1 SGHAT and CDR2 FQNNGV. Trimming took 1 base from V and 8 from J, leaving 21 bases between them. The chain's CDR3 is CASSLAPLRASGDEQFF. The CDR3 region has the DNA TGTGCCAGCAGCTTAGCCCCCCTCAGGGCATCTGGTGATGAGCAGTTCTTC.